A selection of T cell receptor beta chains follows, all from one sample in a study of blood T cell repertoires in COVID-19. Data came from immunoSEQ multiplex PCR; TCRdb stores just in-frame clones and leaves some out. Among about 140,000 clones listed, 84% were seen once. Sequencing was carried out using peripheral blood. These receptors were collected from a man between 25 and 39 years old with COVID-19, enrolled during active disease. Each CDR3 is given with its conserved first and last residue. Fields, in order: clone size, CDR3 length, J gene, D gene, V gene, CDR3 DNA, CDR3 protein. The D gene is left open where the match is weak. The size entry is marked missing in some rows and otherwise reads once, few, many or a size class.

>NA|16|TRBJ2-7|TRBD1|TRBV6-1
TGTGCCAGCAGTGAAGTCGACAGGGCAGCTCCCTACGAGCAGTACTTC
CASSEVDRAAPYEQYF
>NA|13|TRBJ1-2|NA|TRBV9
TGTGCCAGCAGAAGACAGTTTAACTATGGCTACACCTTC
CASRRQFNYGYTF
>NA|14|TRBJ2-1|NA|TRBV30
TGTGCCTGGAGTGTAGGACTGAAGGGGGTAGAGCAGTTCTTC
CAWSVGLKGVEQFF
>NA|16|TRBJ2-1|TRBD2|TRBV24-1
TGTGCCACCAGCGACGCTAGCGGGAGCGCGGGGAATGAGCAGTTCTTC
CATSDASGSAGNEQFF
>NA|15|TRBJ2-1|TRBD2|TRBV3-1/TRBV3-2
TGTGCCAGCAGCCCAGGGACTAACCCCTACAATGAGCAGTTCTTC
CASSPGTNPYNEQFF
>once|16|TRBJ2-1|TRBD2|TRBV27
TGTGCCAGCAGTTTATCCGTACTAGCGGGAGGAAATGAGCAGTTCTTC
CASSLSVLAGGNEQFF
>NA|13|TRBJ2-2|NA|TRBV12-3/TRBV12-4
TGTGCCAGCAGTGGACAGATGACCGGGGAGCTGTTTTTT
CASSGQMTGELFF
>NA|16|TRBJ2-2|TRBD2|TRBV15
TGTGCCACCAGCAGAGGGCGGACTAGCCGGACCGGGGAGCTGTTTTTT
CATSRGRTSRTGELFF
>once|13|TRBJ1-1|TRBD1|TRBV10-2
TGCGCCAGCACCAAACAGGGGGACACTGAAGCTTTCTTT
CASTKQGDTEAFF
>few|14|TRBJ1-5|NA|TRBV6-1
TGTGCCAGCAGTGAGCCGGGGTACAATCAGCCCCAGCATTTT
CASSEPGYNQPQHF
>NA|15|TRBJ2-1|TRBD2|TRBV7-2
TGTGCCAGCAGCCCTAGCGGCAACCAGTTCGATGAGCAGTTCTTC
CASSPSGNQFDEQFF
>NA|13|TRBJ2-7|NA|TRBV7-8
TGTGCCAGCAGATCTACGATATCCTACGAGCAGTACTTC
CASRSTISYEQYF
>NA|13|TRBJ2-7|NA|TRBV5-1
TGCGCCAGCAGCTCGCGCCTAGTTGGGGAGCAGTACTTC
CASSSRLVGEQYF
>NA|14|TRBJ2-7|NA|TRBV6-5
TGTGCCAGCAGTATAGATGGACAGTCCTACGAGCAGTACTTC
CASSIDGQSYEQYF
>NA|11|TRBJ1-2|NA|TRBV30
TGTGCCTGGAGCGAGCTCAATGGCTACACCTTC
CAWSELNGYTF
>few|13|TRBJ2-3|NA|TRBV27
TGTGCCAGCAGTTTTAGTGGGACTGATACGCAGTATTTT
CASSFSGTDTQYF
>NA|16|TRBJ1-3|TRBD1|TRBV9
TGTGCCAGCAGCGAGGGACAGGGAGCGACTGGAAACACCATATATTTT
CASSEGQGATGNTIYF
>NA|14|TRBJ1-1|NA|TRBV19
TGTGCCAGTATGGAAGGCAGGACATGGGGTGAAGCTTTCTTT
CASMEGRTWGEAFF
>few|13|TRBJ2-7|NA|TRBV2
TGTGCCAGCAAACGGGACTCCTCCTACGAGCAGTACTTC
CASKRDSSYEQYF
>NA|15|TRBJ2-1|NA|TRBV27
TGTGCCAGCAGTTTACGAGGTAGCTTAGGCGATGAGCAGTTCTTC
CASSLRGSLGDEQFF
>NA|12|TRBJ1-5|NA|TRBV30
TGTGCCTGGGGGGGGAGGGATCAGCCCCAGCATTTT
CAWGGRDQPQHF
>NA|17|TRBJ2-1|TRBD1|TRBV2
TGTGCCAGCAGTCCCGGGACAGGGAGTAGTCAGGGGAATGAGCAGTTCTTC
CASSPGTGSSQGNEQFF
>NA|12|TRBJ1-1|TRBD1|TRBV24-1
TGTGCCACCATTAGCGACAGGGGACGGGCTTTCTTT
CATISDRGRAFF
>NA|15|TRBJ2-7|TRBD1|TRBV6-2/TRBV6-3
TGTGCCAGCAGTTACATCGGGACAGGGGGCTACGAGCAGTACTTC
CASSYIGTGGYEQYF
>few|13|TRBJ1-1|NA|TRBV7-8
TGTGCCAGCAGCTTAGAGCACCGGGCTGAAGCTTTCTTT
CASSLEHRAEAFF
>NA|13|TRBJ2-2|NA|TRBV27
TGTGCCAGCAGTTTGAGGGATACCGGGGAGCTGTTTTTT
CASSLRDTGELFF
>NA|16|TRBJ1-1|TRBD1|TRBV2
TGTGCCAGCCATGCCGGGACAGGGGGCATTAACACTGAAGCTTTCTTT
CASHAGTGGINTEAFF
>once|15|TRBJ2-7|TRBD1|TRBV4-2
TGTGCCAGCAGCCAAGTCATGGGACAGACCTACGAGCAGTACTTC
CASSQVMGQTYEQYF
>NA|15|TRBJ2-5|NA|TRBV2
TGTGCCAGCACCTCATCCAGGGGAAGGAGAGAGACCCAGTACTTC
CASTSSRGRRETQYF
>NA|13|TRBJ1-1|NA|TRBV9
TGTGCCAGCAGCGTAGACACGAACACTGAAGCTTTCTTT
CASSVDTNTEAFF
>NA|13|TRBJ2-2|TRBD2|TRBV12-3/TRBV12-4
TGTGCCAGCAGTTTAGGGGGGGGCGGGGAGCTGTTTTTT
CASSLGGGGELFF
>NA|18|TRBJ2-2|TRBD2|TRBV4-2
TGTGCCAGCAGCCACCCTCCCTCCGGGACTAGCGGCACCGGGGAGCTGTTTTTT
CASSHPPSGTSGTGELFF
>NA|14|TRBJ2-3|NA|TRBV5-5
TGTGCCAGCAGCCCGTCCCCTAGTACAGATACGCAGTATTTT
CASSPSPSTDTQYF
>NA|13|TRBJ1-1|NA|TRBV19
TGTGCCAGTAGTATAAACGGGGTTGGTGAAGCTTTCTTT
CASSINGVGEAFF
>once|14|TRBJ2-7|TRBD2|TRBV10-1
TGCGCCAGCAGTGCGGGAGGTCCCCCCTACGAGCAGTACTTC
CASSAGGPPYEQYF
>NA|14|TRBJ1-2|TRBD1|TRBV19
TGTGCCAGTAGTTCGGTACAGGGGGCGGGCGGCTACACCTTC
CASSSVQGAGGYTF
>NA|13|TRBJ2-7|TRBD1|TRBV7-2
TGTGCCAGCTTCCGGGACAGCTCCTACGAGCAGTACTTC
CASFRDSSYEQYF
>NA|17|TRBJ2-1|TRBD2|TRBV27
TGTGCCAGCAGGCCCCCATTTAGCGGGAGGGCCCGGGATGAGCAGTTCTTC
CASRPPFSGRARDEQFF
>NA|12|TRBJ2-3|NA|TRBV7-9
TGTGCCAGCAGAGTTTCCGAGGATACGCAGTATTTT
CASRVSEDTQYF
>NA|15|TRBJ1-5|NA|TRBV5-6
TGTGCCAGCAGCTTGGGAGGCAGGGGAAATCAGCCCCAGCATTTT
CASSLGGRGNQPQHF
>NA|17|TRBJ1-3|TRBD1|TRBV7-4
TGTGCCAGCAGCTCTGTCGGACAGGGGGGCTCTGGAAACACCATATATTTT
CASSSVGQGGSGNTIYF
>NA|15|TRBJ1-5|NA|TRBV4-2
TGTGCCAGCAGCCAAGAACAGGCCTCAGGTCAGCCCCAGCATTTT
CASSQEQASGQPQHF